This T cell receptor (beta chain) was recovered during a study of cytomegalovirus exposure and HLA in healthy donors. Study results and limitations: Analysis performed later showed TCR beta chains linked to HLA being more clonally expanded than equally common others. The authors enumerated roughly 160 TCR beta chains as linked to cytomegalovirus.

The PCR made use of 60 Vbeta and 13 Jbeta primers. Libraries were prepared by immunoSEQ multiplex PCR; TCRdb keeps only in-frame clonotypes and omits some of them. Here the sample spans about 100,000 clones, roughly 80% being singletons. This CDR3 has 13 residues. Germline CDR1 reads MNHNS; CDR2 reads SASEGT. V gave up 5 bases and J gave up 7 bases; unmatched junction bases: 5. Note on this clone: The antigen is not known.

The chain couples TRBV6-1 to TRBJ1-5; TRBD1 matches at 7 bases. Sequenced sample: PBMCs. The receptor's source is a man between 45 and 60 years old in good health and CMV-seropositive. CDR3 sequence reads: CASSFDRDQPQHF. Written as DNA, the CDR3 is TGTGCCAGCAGTTTCGACAGGGACCAGCCCCAGCATTTT.